This T cell receptor beta chain stems from a study of shared clonotypes between healthy human individuals (TCRdb year 2020). Regarding the complete study: Two women and a few men aged 18 to 49 years were included in the cohort. To increase sequencing depth and limit assay-specific biases, TCR repertoire library preparation and sequencing were carried out by different laboratories using diverse techniques. For each donor, CD4 naive and CD4 memory were each given three plates, CD8 naive was given two plates, and CD8 memory was given one plate. Between about 0.94 and 8.9 billion PBMCs per donor were obtained by leukapheresis. The study deeply sequenced blood TCR repertoires of about 5 healthy adults to estimate repertoire size and the extent of clonotype sharing between individuals. The full study reports these points: Clonotypes shared by all four sorted-subset donors showed higher generation probabilities than non-shared clonotypes. Pairwise subsampling led to the expectation that sequencing depth would affect the degree of clonotype sharing among donors. Sampling was restricted to blood, and TCR repertoires in tissues likely differ from the TCR repertoires found in blood. Estimated clonotype richness was generally larger for naive than for memory subsets. Because the study included a small number of donors, the genetic and exposure-history diversity represented was limited. About 5% of naive CD4, 3.5% of naive CD8, about 2.1% of memory CD4, and approximately 0.4% of memory CD8 clonotypes were shared across a few donors. Incomplete sequencing was indicated by rarefaction of sorted-subset datasets, despite the large sequencing depth.

A note on this clone: The antigen it recognizes is unknown. The sample holds no much larger clone one base away, and base qualities are not on file.

Using the deep immunoSEQ assay, TCR CDR3 regions were amplified from genomic DNA by multiplex PCR. Extracted genomic DNA from each cell subset was distributed evenly across all wells of several immunoSEQ 96-well plates, and each plate was treated as a replicate. For sorted subsets, each replicate PCR was loaded with approximately 200 ng genomic DNA, equivalent to roughly 30,000 T cell genomes. Purified libraries were measured with a Qubit 3.0 fluorometer, size-checked on a Bioanalyzer 2100, and measured again with the KAPA Library Quantification kit. A separate single-read 150-cycle Illumina NextSeq 550 flow cell was used to sequence each immunoSEQ 96-well plate. As for the authors' bioinformatics: Because the immunoSEQ output included only junctional sequences and no quality scores, the filtering could not be the same as the filtering used for full-length reads. Sequences were annotated with PyIR, a Python wrapper for IgBLAST v1.9, and V/J genes and CDR3 were assigned using IMGT germline references. Any read was removed if the V/J assignment was weak (E-value above 1e-6), the CDR3 was missing, or the read contained stop codons, out-of-frame junctions, or ambiguous translated residues. A V3J clonotype was defined by an identical inferred V gene, J gene, and CDR3 amino acid sequence. To compute the percentage overlap between repertoires, the number of shared unique clonotypes was divided by the size of the smaller repertoire. Repertoire richness was assessed with RTK rarefaction, the Chao1 estimator, and Recon v2.1 estimates of unobserved clonotypes. Generation probabilities for all TCRbeta clonotypes obtained by the gDNA method from several donors were computed using OLGA. Not all clones reach the TCRdb copy of this immuneACCESS table, which keeps in-frame sequences only. Checked studies attribute under half of the gap to unresolved V genes and leave the rest unexplained. Clone size and the V and J calls come from that table; the DNA yielded D and trimming. This sample holds more than 500,000 clones; 95% to 97% were observed only once. Of the sample, about 0.068% falls within the top ten clones.

Sequences LNHDA (CDR1) and SQIVND (CDR2) are obtained from the germline V gene (reference sequence). The CDR3 covers 15 residues, taking in both the cysteine and the phenylalanine. The DNA shown is the 45-base CDR3, in frame from base 1. The V and J ends are trimmed by 7 bases and 0 bases, leaving 15 bases between them. The donors were healthy, HIV-negative adults who had no recently reported acute infections or vaccinations. Only Caucasian adults living in Nashville, Tennessee, USA were represented among the donors. Magnetic negative selection was used to enrich CD4+ T cells, after which naive cells were positively selected on CD45RA and the negative fraction became the memory subset. After blood collection by leukapheresis, PBMCs were isolated using Ficoll-Histopaque density gradient centrifugation and then cryopreserved in the vapor phase of liquid nitrogen. Analytical flow cytometry was used to check the purity and quantity of each magnetically sorted T cell population. Genomic DNA was isolated from every sorted fraction and measured by UV absorbance on a Nanodrop 2000c.

The TCR sequence derives from a woman aged 25 to 39 in good health. The sequencing input was naive CD4+ T cells sorted from blood. Taken with the paper, the label for cell subset or site translates to: CD45RA+ positively selected. The chain employs TRBV19 and TRBJ1-2, with an unclear D gene assignment. The DNA sequence reads TGTGCCAGTATTCGCTCAGTACTAGCTAACTATGGCTACACCTTC. It encodes CASIRSVLANYGYTF.